This TCR beta chain came from a study of T-cell memory formation after mild COVID-19. The length of the CDR3 is 16 residues. J gave up 8 bases and V 5 bases, and 9 bases lay outside the gene matches. This clonotype was detected ten times or more. TCRalpha and TCRbeta libraries used 5'RACE with constant-segment primers and UMIs. TCRdb re-derived calls from the 5' RACE reads in MiXCR, one entry per CDR3 protein. The sample has roughly 150,000 distinct CDR3 sequences, approximately 15% seen once. This chain links TRBV12-3 or TRBV12-4 with TRBJ2-1, with 13 bases fitting TRBD2. The sequence was obtained from an adult woman who had mild COVID-19 (a few samples of this study predate the infection). Cell type and time point are not known. Sequencing input: PBMCs or a T cell subset sorted from them (not recorded which). For the CDR3, the DNA is TGTGCCAGCAGTGAACTAGCGGGGGGGCCTGGTGATGAGCAGTTCTTC. It is translated as CASSELAGGPGDEQFF.